These 11 T cell receptor beta chains were all obtained from the same sample, sequenced in a study of OX40 agonist ivuxolimab in advanced cancers. Libraries were prepared by immunoSEQ multiplex PCR; TCRdb keeps only in-frame clonotypes and omits some of them. The sample yields about 87,000 clones, approximately 87% seen once. Sequenced material: CD4+ or CD8+ T cells sorted from blood, taken in a trial of the OX40 agonist ivuxolimab. These receptors all stem from an adult with an advanced solid tumor such as melanoma, head and neck, liver or kidney cancer.

The rearrangement joins TRBV29-1 to TRBJ2-7; D is uncertain. Germline CDR1 SQVTM, CDR2 ANQGSEA. This CDR3 spans 10 amino acids. Trimming stripped 5 bases from V and 7 bases from J, with 9 bases between. CDR3 sequence: CSVRRREQYF. The DNA for the CDR3 is TGCAGCGTTAGAAGGAGAGAGCAGTACTTC.

The table lists this clone with a count of one. The chain has TRBV5-1 and TRBJ2-1; no definite D call. The V end lost 3 bases, the J end lost 12 bases, and 13 bases lay between the germline ends. Germline loops: CDR1 SGHRS, CDR2 YFSETQ. The CDR3 has 12 amino acids. The CDR3 reads CASSSPPDGQFF. DNA of the CDR3: TGCGCCAGCAGCTCCCCTCCAGACGGGCAGTTCTTC. The full variable domain, in which reference TRBV5-1 and TRBJ2-1 provide the parts outside the CDR3, is KAGVTQTPRYLIKTRGQQVTLSCSPISGHRSVSWYQQTPGQGLQFLFEYFSETQRNKGNFPGRFSGRQFSNSRSEMNVSTLELGDSALYLCASSSPPDGQFFGPGTRLTVL.

The genes are TRBV12-5 and TRBJ2-2; 15 nucleotides line up with TRBD2. This CDR3 is built from 22 residues. J lost 4 bases, V lost 1 base, and 16 bases had no gene match. CDR1 and CDR2 (germline): LGHNT, FRNRAP. CDR3 DNA sequence: TGTGCTAGTGGTTTGGGACGGGCCGGGACTAGCGGGAGGCCCCGGGTCACCGGGGAGCTGTTTTTT. Amino acids: CASGLGRAGTSGRPRVTGELFF.

The chain employs TRBV21-1 and TRBJ1-4. TRBV21-1 constitutes a pseudogene. The CDR3 contains 16 residues. Written as DNA, the CDR3 is TGTGCCAGCAGCAAAGAACAAGGGGCGGGAAATGAAAAACTGTTTTTT. This translates into CASSKEQGAGNEKLFF.

This clone was seen only once. The chain joins TRBV6-1 to TRBJ2-7; 9 nucleotides match TRBD2. CDR1 and CDR2 from the germline V gene are MNHNS and SASEGT. Losses at the gene ends were 4 bases for V and 9 bases for J; bases not matched to a gene: 1. The CDR3 length is 11 residues. The CDR3 DNA follows: TGTGCCAGCAGTGGGCGGGGGGGGCAGTACTTC. Translation gives CASSGRGGQYF.

The genes are TRBV7-3 and TRBJ2-5; D possibly corresponds to TRBD1 (6 bases). Near its end, the DNA agrees better with TRBJ2-7, so the J call may be wrong. This CDR3 region has 14 residues. Germline V gives CDR1 SGHTA, CDR2 FQGTGA. In nucleotides, the CDR3 is TGTGCCAGCAGCTCGGGACAATCTCGGAACGAGCAGTACTTC. Its translation: CASSSGQSRNEQYF.

This chain connects TRBV29-1 to TRBJ1-2; 8 bases fit TRBD1. Germline V gene lookup returns CDR1 SQVTM and CDR2 ANQGSEA. The trim removed 7 bases at V and 7 bases at J, leaving 8 bases unmatched. The CDR3 length is 12 residues. In nucleotides, the CDR3 is TGCAGCGCCGGACAGGGACGAGCTGGCTACACCTTC. This gives the protein CSAGQGRAGYTF.

The chain carries TRBV14 and TRBJ2-7; D possibly corresponds to TRBD2 (6 bases). Trimming took off 2 bases at V and 0 bases at J, with 14 bases between the two ends. The CDR3 is 16 amino acids. Per germline, CDR1 SGHDN and CDR2 FVKESK. The DNA of the CDR3 is TGTGCCAGCAGCCAAATGAGGCGGGACGGCTCCTACGAGCAGTACTTC. As protein: CASSQMRRDGSYEQYF.

This chain connects TRBV28 to TRBJ1-5; 9 bases match TRBD1. The CDR3 covers 15 residues. V shed 7 bases, J shed 3 bases, and the junction held 7 bases outside the gene matches. CDR1 is MDHEN and CDR2 is SYDVKM in the germline V gene. The CDR3 nucleotides read TGTGCCAGCACCTCGGACAGGGGTCCCAATCAGCCCCAGCATTTT. It translates to CASTSDRGPNQPQHF.

This clone was counted a few times. The chain has TRBV7-2 and TRBJ2-1; 7 nucleotides line up with TRBD2. Germline trimming cut 7 bases from V and 9 bases from J; bases unmatched to any gene: 9. The CDR3 contains 13 residues. Germline V gene data show CDR1 as SGHTA and CDR2 as FQGNSA. The CDR3 nucleotides read TGTGCCAGCAAAGGCGGGAGACGGGCTGAGCAGTTCTTC. This codes for CASKGGRRAEQFF.

This clone was seen once. The chain recombines TRBV19 with TRBJ1-5; D call uncertain. Germline CDR1 and CDR2: LNHDA and SQIVND (reference sequence). This CDR3 has 13 amino acids. With 5 bases removed from V and 3 bases from J, the gap between germline ends came to 8 bases. CDR3 in amino acids: CASSVPINQPQHF. The CDR3 nucleotides are TGTGCCAGTAGTGTGCCAATCAATCAGCCCCAGCATTTT.